This T cell receptor beta chain stems from a study of blood T cells in healthy people across ages. The CDR3 is made up of 15 amino acids. The germline CDR1 and CDR2 sequences are DFQATT and SNEGSKA (reference sequence). With 6 bases clipped from V and 2 bases from J, the junction kept 10 bases outside the gene matches. On this clonotype: Its antigen is unknown.

Study observations and caveats: More naive CD4+ cells and higher diversity were found in long-lived than in aged donors.

A second about 6 to 12 cycle PCR used barcoded and J-beta primers. TCRdb re-derived calls from the 5' RACE reads in MiXCR, one entry per CDR3 protein. Of about 640,000 distinct CDR3 sequences listed, 58% are singletons. The receptor comes from a man in his 60s in good health. Sequenced input: blood. The chain combines TRBV20-1 with TRBJ2-7, with 10 bases lining up with TRBD1. CDR3 coding DNA: TGCAGTGCGATCCCGGGACAGGGGAACCCCTACGAGCAGTACTTC. Residues: CSAIPGQGNPYEQYF.